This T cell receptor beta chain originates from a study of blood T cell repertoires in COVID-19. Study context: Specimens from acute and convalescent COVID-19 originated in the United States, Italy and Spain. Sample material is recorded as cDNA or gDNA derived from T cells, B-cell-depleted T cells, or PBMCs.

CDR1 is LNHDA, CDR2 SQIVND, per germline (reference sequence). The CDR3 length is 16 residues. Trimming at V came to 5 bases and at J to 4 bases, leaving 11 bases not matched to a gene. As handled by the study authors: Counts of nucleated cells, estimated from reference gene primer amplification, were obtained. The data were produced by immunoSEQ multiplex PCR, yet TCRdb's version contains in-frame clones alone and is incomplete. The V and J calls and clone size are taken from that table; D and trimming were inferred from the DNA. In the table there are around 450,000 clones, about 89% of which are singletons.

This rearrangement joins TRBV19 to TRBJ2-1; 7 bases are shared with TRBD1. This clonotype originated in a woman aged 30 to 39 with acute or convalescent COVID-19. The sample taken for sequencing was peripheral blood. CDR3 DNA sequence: TGTGCCAGTAGTTGGACCTGGGACAGAGAGTACAATGAGCAGTTCTTC. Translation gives CASSWTWDREYNEQFF.